The 29 T cell receptor beta chains in this list originate from one sample, sequenced in a study of immune evolution from preneoplasia to lung adenocarcinoma. Measured with immunoSEQ multiplex PCR; TCRdb has only the in-frame clones, and not every one. The sample lists some 4,000 clones; roughly 80% were seen once. Sequenced: FFPE adjacent normal lung tissue. The source is a person aged 65-85 years with lung adenocarcinoma.

V and J are TRBV5-4 and TRBJ2-7; TRBD2 agrees at 9 bases. The germline gives CDR1 SGHNT, CDR2 YYREEE (reference sequence). V lost 0 bases and J lost 2; bases outside the gene matches: 3. The CDR3 runs 15 residues. CDR3 DNA sequence: TGTGCCAGCAGCTTGGGTGCTAGCGGGGCCTACGAGCAGTACTTC. It translates to CASSLGASGAYEQYF.

V and J are TRBV18 and TRBJ1-4; 7 nucleotides line up with TRBD1. CDR3 length: 13 residues. V gave up 6 bases and J gave up 5 bases; unmatched junction bases: 3. The V gene's germline CDR1 is KGHSH and CDR2 LQKENI. The CDR3 loop is CASSLGGNEKLFF. The CDR3 DNA reads TGTGCCAGCTCCCTAGGGGGCAATGAAAAACTGTTTTTT.

This chain connects TRBV11-2 to TRBJ1-3; D unresolved. This CDR3 region has 14 residues. V was trimmed by 2 bases and J by 2 bases, leaving 7 bases between them. Germline V lookup: CDR1 SGHAT, CDR2 FQNNGV. As DNA, the CDR3 is TGTGCCAGCAGCTTATATAGGGCTGGAAACACCATATATTTT. Translation gives CASSLYRAGNTIYF. The full variable domain, in which reference TRBV11-2 and TRBJ1-3 provide the parts outside the CDR3, is EAGVAQSPRYKIIEKRQSVAFWCNPISGHATLYWYQQILGQGPKLLIQFQNNGVVDDSQLPKDRFSAERLKGVDSTLKIQPAKLEDSAVYLCASSLYRAGNTIYFGEGSWLTVV.

This clone turned up a few times. In DNA form, the CDR3 reads TGTGCCAGCTCACCCGGAAGACCTGAGCAGTTCTTC. This encodes CASSPGRPEQFF. The rearrangement joins TRBV18 to TRBJ2-1; unclear D gene. This CDR3 has 12 residues. Trimming shortened V by 3 bases and J by 9 bases, and 9 bases separated the two germline ends. The germline gives CDR1 KGHSH, CDR2 LQKENI.

This clone was found once. Within the sample, other DNA sequences also encode this same CDR3. The gene calls are TRBV6-5 and TRBJ1-4; tentatively, D is TRBD1 (5 bases). The CDR3 has 14 residues. CDR1 and CDR2 from the germline V gene are MNHEY and SVGAGI. V lost 3 bases, J lost 6 bases, and 11 bases lay in between. The CDR3, as DNA: TGTGCCAGCAGTTATCGAGGGGCGGATGAAAAACTGTTTTTT. This sequence encodes CASSYRGADEKLFF.

The J gene is TRBJ2-7, the V gene TRBV4-1; TRBD1 matches at 9 bases. The CDR3 extends over 16 amino acids. Looked up from germline, CDR1 is MGHRA and CDR2 is YSYEKL. Trimming cost V 2 bases and J 4 bases; bases outside gene matches: 9. The CDR3 loop is CASSQNLGQGRYEQYF. The CDR3 DNA sequence: TGCGCCAGCAGCCAAAATCTAGGACAGGGGAGGTACGAGCAGTACTTC.

The chain carries TRBV11-2 and TRBJ1-2, with D perhaps matching TRBD1 (5 bases). Germline CDR1 and CDR2: SGHAT and FQNNGV. The CDR3 runs to 13 residues. The germline V and J ends were trimmed by 2 bases and 4 bases, with 8 bases remaining between them. CDR3 sequence (DNA): TGTGCCAGCAGCTTATACAGGTCCTATGGCTACACCTTC. Translating gives CASSLYRSYGYTF.

This clone has more than one count but fewer than ten. The chain links TRBV13 to TRBJ1-2; D unresolved. Germline-derived CDR1 and CDR2 are PRHDT and FYEKMQ (reference sequence). The CDR3 loop spans 15 amino acids. The V end was cut by 6 bases, the J end by 8 bases, with 22 bases between. The CDR3 loop reads CASSPFATWTNGYTF. CDR3 in DNA: TGTGCCAGCAGTCCCTTCGCCACTTGGACGAACGGCTACACCTTC.

This chain links TRBV6-6 with TRBJ2-7; weak D call: TRBD2 (6 bases). Germline V gene data show CDR1 as MNHNY and CDR2 as SVGAGI (reference sequence). The CDR3 contains 15 residues. The V gene lost 2 bases and the J gene lost 2 bases, with 13 bases spanning the gap. As DNA, the CDR3 is TGTGCCAGCAGTTACGCCGGACTATCGACCTACGAGCAGTACTTC. Translated, it gives CASSYAGLSTYEQYF.

This chain connects TRBV7-9 to TRBJ1-2; 7 nucleotides agree with TRBD1. V was pared by 8 bases and J by 5 bases, with 5 bases of the junction left unmatched. CDR1 SEHNR and CDR2 FQNEAQ come from the germline V gene (reference sequence). This CDR3 contains 12 residues. CDR3 region: CASRQGSYGYTF. In nucleotides, the CDR3 is TGTGCCAGCCGACAGGGAAGTTATGGCTACACCTTC.

The V call is TRBV7-2, the J call TRBJ2-3; 12 bases align to TRBD2. CDR3 length equals 17 residues. Germline V gene sequence: CDR1 SGHTA, CDR2 FQGNSA. The J segment lost 3 bases and the V segment lost 5 bases, leaving 9 bases of the junction unmatched. The CDR3 is CASSPPLTSGRTDTQYF. CDR3 in DNA: TGTGCCAGCAGCCCCCCACTGACTAGCGGGAGAACAGATACGCAGTATTTT.

V is TRBV5-4 and J is TRBJ2-5; TRBD1 aligns across 11 bases. V shed 7 bases and J 5 bases; nucleotides not matched to a gene: 7. Looked up from germline, CDR1 is SGHNT and CDR2 is YYREEE (reference sequence). CDR3 length: 14 amino acids. In DNA form, the CDR3 reads TGTGCCAGCCACTGGACAGGGGGCATGGAGACCCAGTACTTC. Protein product: CASHWTGGMETQYF.

This clone was seen only once. This chain links TRBV30 with TRBJ2-2; 8 bases match TRBD2. The CDR3 totals 15 residues. Germline V gene sequence: CDR1 GTSNPN, CDR2 SVGIG (reference sequence). V dropped 1 base and J dropped 7; count of bases not matched to a gene: 8. CDR3 sequence (DNA): TGTGCCTGGAGTGACTCCCCGGGGGGGGGCGGGGAGCTGTTTTTT. Translation gives CAWSDSPGGGGELFF.

A few counts support this clone. As DNA, the CDR3 is TGTGCCAGCAGTTGGGCCCGGGACAGTCCTTACGAGCAGTACTTC. Translated: CASSWARDSPYEQYF. The chain carries TRBV28 and TRBJ2-7, with 7 positions matching TRBD1. The CDR3 sequence is 15 residues long. The junction had 10 bases not matched to a gene; V was cut back by 4 bases and J by 4 bases. Germline loops: CDR1 MDHEN, CDR2 SYDVKM. The whole variable domain, remainder taken from reference TRBV28 and TRBJ2-7, is DVKVTQSSRYLVKRTGEKVFLECVQDMDHENMFWYRQDPGLGLRLIYFSYDVKMKEKGDIPEGYSVSREKKERFSLILESASTNQTSMYLCASSWARDSPYEQYFGPGTRLTVT.

This clone was observed a single time. This sequence joins TRBV7-9 and TRBJ2-7; D gene ambiguous. This CDR3 has 15 amino acids. The V end was cut by 0 bases, the J end by 9 bases, with 18 bases between. Germline V lookup: CDR1 SEHNR, CDR2 FQNEAQ (reference sequence). CDR3 DNA: TGTGCCAGCAGCTTAGCCACAGCAAGTGGTGGCGGGCAGTACTTC. This gives the protein CASSLATASGGGQYF.

This clone appeared a few times. The chain recombines TRBV6-1 with TRBJ2-3; D not resolved. CDR3 length: 17 residues. Trimming removed 2 bases at V and 5 bases at J, with 20 bases between. Germline V gene sequence: CDR1 MNHNS, CDR2 SASEGT. The CDR3 loop is CASSENPRSLKGDTQYF. The DNA for the CDR3 is TGTGCCAGCAGTGAAAACCCCCGCAGCTTGAAGGGAGATACGCAGTATTTT.

CDR3 nucleotide sequence: TGTGCCAGCAGATTATACGCGAACACCGGGGAGCTGTTTTTT. Protein product: CASRLYANTGELFF. V and J are TRBV6-6 and TRBJ2-2; D is unresolved. The V end lost 6 bases, the J end lost 0 bases, and 8 bases lay between the germline ends. The CDR3 has 14 amino acids. The germline gives CDR1 MNHNY, CDR2 SVGAGI (reference sequence).

The chain employs TRBV7-9 and TRBJ1-6; 9 bases match TRBD1. Per the germline V gene, CDR1 is SEHNR and CDR2 is FQNEAQ (reference sequence). This CDR3 comprises 15 residues. The trim removed 0 bases at V and 11 bases at J, leaving 5 bases unmatched. DNA of the CDR3: TGTGCCAGCAGCTTAGCAGGGACAGGGTTTACACCCCTCCACTTT. Translating it yields CASSLAGTGFTPLHF.

This clone has a handful of counts. This chain joins TRBV2 and TRBJ2-7, with D possibly TRBD2 on 6 matching bases. Trimming stripped 6 bases from V and 6 bases from J, with 9 bases between. The germline CDR1 and CDR2 sequences are SNHLY and FYNNEI. CDR3 length: 11 residues. The DNA for the CDR3 is TGTGCCAGCAGAGGAGGGACCGAGCAGTACTTC. This gives the protein CASRGGTEQYF.

This clone was seen only once. The rearrangement links TRBV27 to TRBJ1-4; no clear D. There are 14 residues in the CDR3. Looked up from germline, CDR1 is MNHEY and CDR2 is SMNVEV (reference sequence). V was clipped by 7 bases and J by 5 bases, with 14 bases between them. The CDR3 is CASTYAGRNEKLFF. The CDR3 region has the DNA TGTGCCAGCACCTACGCGGGTAGGAATGAAAAACTGTTTTTT.

This chain uses TRBV7-6 with TRBJ2-7, with D possibly matching TRBD2 (6 bases). The germline V gene encodes CDR1 SGHVS and CDR2 FNYEAQ. This CDR3 region has 13 residues. Trimming took off 4 bases at V and 3 bases at J, with 10 bases between the two ends. The CDR3 reads CASSSEEGYEQYF. CDR3 coding DNA: TGTGCCAGCAGCTCTGAGGAGGGCTACGAGCAGTACTTC.

This sequence joins TRBV6-1 and TRBJ1-1; D is ambiguous. Germline V gives CDR1 MNHNS, CDR2 SASEGT. With 1 base removed from V and 1 base from J, the gap between germline ends came to 7 bases. The CDR3 runs to 14 residues. CDR3 loop: CASSEVFRNTEAFF. As DNA, the CDR3 is TGTGCCAGCAGTGAAGTTTTCCGGAACACTGAAGCTTTCTTT.

Remarks on this clone: The junction differs from germline at one of its ends, possibly a read error. Other DNA sequences in this specimen translate into the identical CDR3. The rearrangement joins TRBV4-2 to TRBJ1-3; D is ambiguous. Germline loops: CDR1 LGHNA, CDR2 YNFKEQ. This CDR3 contains 16 residues. Written as DNA, the CDR3 is TGTGCTAGCAGCCAAAACACCCTTAGCTCTGGAAACACCATATATTTT. Encoded protein: CASSQNTLSSGNTIYF.

The V gene is TRBV29-1, the J gene TRBJ2-5, with D perhaps matching TRBD1 (6 bases). This CDR3 has 12 amino acids. Trimming shortened V by 3 bases and J by 5 bases, and 10 bases separated the two germline ends. Per germline, CDR1 SQVTM and CDR2 ANQGSEA. The CDR3 sequence: CSVDRGRETQYF. The CDR3 region has the DNA TGCAGCGTTGACAGGGGACGGGAGACCCAGTACTTC.

The chain joins TRBV19 to TRBJ1-2, with 9 bases fitting TRBD1. Germline trimming cut 7 bases from V and 5 bases from J; bases unmatched to any gene: 11. The CDR3 is 15 residues long. CDR1 LNHDA and CDR2 SQIVND come from the germline V gene (reference sequence). The CDR3 DNA reads as TGTGCCAGTACAGCGGGGACAGGGAAGGGATATGGCTACACCTTC. Translation gives CASTAGTGKGYGYTF.

This clone was detected a few times. This sequence joins TRBV27 and TRBJ2-5, with a tentative D call TRBD1 (5 bases). Germline-derived CDR1 and CDR2 are MNHEY and SMNVEV (reference sequence). V dropped 0 bases and J dropped 6 bases, with 5 bases sitting between them. The CDR3 totals 12 residues. The CDR3 protein is CASSLSGQTQYF. CDR3 coding DNA: TGTGCCAGCAGTTTATCGGGGCAGACCCAGTACTTC.

The rearrangement joins TRBV30 to TRBJ2-7; no clear D. Trimming cost V 0 bases and J 9 bases, with 15 bases left between them. Germline CDR1 GTSNPN, CDR2 SVGIG (reference sequence). The CDR3 sequence is 13 residues long. The DNA for the CDR3 is TGTGCCTGGAGTGTAGCGTCCTCCCTGGGGCAGTACTTC. This sequence encodes CAWSVASSLGQYF.

This chain connects TRBV4-3 to TRBJ1-4; perhaps TRBD1 as D (5 bases). Germline lookup yields CDR1 LGHNA and CDR2 YSLEER. V was clipped by 0 bases and J by 6 bases, with 14 bases between them. The CDR3 extends over 16 amino acids. Written as DNA, the CDR3 is TGCGCCAGCAGCCAAGAGGGGACGGCCACGGATGAAAAACTGTTTTTT. Amino acid sequence: CASSQEGTATDEKLFF.

This clone has only a few counts. The chain carries TRBV6-5 and TRBJ2-5; the D is unclear. V gave up 6 bases and J gave up 5 bases, with 10 bases separating them. The CDR3 extends over 12 amino acids. Germline V gene data show CDR1 as MNHEY and CDR2 as SVGAGI. This CDR3 reads CASRGPSETQYF. As DNA, the CDR3 is TGTGCCAGCAGAGGGCCCTCGGAGACCCAGTACTTC.